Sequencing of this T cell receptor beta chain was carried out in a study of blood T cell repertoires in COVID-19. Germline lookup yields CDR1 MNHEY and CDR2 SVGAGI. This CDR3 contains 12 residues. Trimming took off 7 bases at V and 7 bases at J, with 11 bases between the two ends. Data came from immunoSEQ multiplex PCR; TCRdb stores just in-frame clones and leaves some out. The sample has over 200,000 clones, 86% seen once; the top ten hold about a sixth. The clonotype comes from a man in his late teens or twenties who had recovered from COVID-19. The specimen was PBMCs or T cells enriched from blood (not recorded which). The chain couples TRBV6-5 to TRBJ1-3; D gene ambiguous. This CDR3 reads CASMRGGNTIYF. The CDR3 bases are TGTGCCAGCATGCGGGGTGGGAACACCATATATTTT.